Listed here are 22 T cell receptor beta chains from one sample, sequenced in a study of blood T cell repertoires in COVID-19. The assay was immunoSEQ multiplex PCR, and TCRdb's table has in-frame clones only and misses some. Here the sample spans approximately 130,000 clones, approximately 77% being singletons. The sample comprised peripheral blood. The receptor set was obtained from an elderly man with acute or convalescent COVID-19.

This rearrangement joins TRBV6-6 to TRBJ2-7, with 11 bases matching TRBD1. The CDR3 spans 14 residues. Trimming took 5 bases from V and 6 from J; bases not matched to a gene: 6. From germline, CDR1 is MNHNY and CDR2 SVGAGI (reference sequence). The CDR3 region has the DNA TGTGCCAGCAGTACCGGACAGGGGGCTTCCGAGCAGTACTTC. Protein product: CASSTGQGASEQYF.

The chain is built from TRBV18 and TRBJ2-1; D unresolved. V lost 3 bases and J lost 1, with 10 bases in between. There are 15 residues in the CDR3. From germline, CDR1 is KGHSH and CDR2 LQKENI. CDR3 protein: CASSPLLASYNEQFF. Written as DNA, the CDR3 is TGTGCCAGCTCACCCCTCCTCGCGTCCTACAATGAGCAGTTCTTC.

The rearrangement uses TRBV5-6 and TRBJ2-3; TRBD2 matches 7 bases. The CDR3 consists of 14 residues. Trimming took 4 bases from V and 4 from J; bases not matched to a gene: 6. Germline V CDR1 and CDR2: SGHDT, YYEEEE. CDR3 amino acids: CASSPGGFADTQYF. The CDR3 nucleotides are TGTGCCAGCAGCCCGGGGGGTTTCGCAGATACGCAGTATTTT.

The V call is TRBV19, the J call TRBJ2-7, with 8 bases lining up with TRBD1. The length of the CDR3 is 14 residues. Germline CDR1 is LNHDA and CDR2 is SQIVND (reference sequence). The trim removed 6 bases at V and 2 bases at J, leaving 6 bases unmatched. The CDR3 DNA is TGTGCCAGTAGGTGGAGACAGGGGCCCTACGAGCAGTACTTC. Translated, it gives CASRWRQGPYEQYF.

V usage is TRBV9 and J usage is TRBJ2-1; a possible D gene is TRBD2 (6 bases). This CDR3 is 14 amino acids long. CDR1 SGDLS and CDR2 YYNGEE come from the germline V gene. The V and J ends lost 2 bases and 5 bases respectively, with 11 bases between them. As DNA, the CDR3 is TGTGCCAGCAGCGTTAACGCGGGACACAATGAGCAGTTCTTC. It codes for CASSVNAGHNEQFF.

The CDR3 DNA follows: TGTGCCAGCAATAGGGGACTAGCGGGGTACAATGAGCAGTTCTTC. This codes for CASNRGLAGYNEQFF. The V gene is TRBV6-5, the J gene TRBJ2-1; the match to TRBD2 covers 13 bases. Trimming took 7 bases from V and 4 from J; bases not matched to a gene: 4. This CDR3 has 15 amino acids. The germline V gene has CDR1 MNHEY and CDR2 SVGAGI.

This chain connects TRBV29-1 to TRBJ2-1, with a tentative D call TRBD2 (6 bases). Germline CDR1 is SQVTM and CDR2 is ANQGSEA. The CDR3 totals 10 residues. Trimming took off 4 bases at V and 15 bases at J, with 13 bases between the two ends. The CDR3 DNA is TGCAGCGTTGTTTGGGGGGATCTGTTCTTC. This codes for CSVVWGDLFF.

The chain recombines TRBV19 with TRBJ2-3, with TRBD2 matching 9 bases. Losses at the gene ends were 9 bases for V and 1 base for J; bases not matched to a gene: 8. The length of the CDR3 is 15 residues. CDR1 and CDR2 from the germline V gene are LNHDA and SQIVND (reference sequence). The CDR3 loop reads CASEATSGRTDTQYF. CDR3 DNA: TGTGCCAGCGAGGCGACTAGCGGCCGCACAGATACGCAGTATTTT.

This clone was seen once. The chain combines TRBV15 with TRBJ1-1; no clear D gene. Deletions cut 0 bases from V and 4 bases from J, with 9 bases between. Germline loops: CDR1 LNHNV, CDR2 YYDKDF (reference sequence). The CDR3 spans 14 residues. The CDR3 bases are TGTGCCACCAGCAGAGATCGGGTCGGCACTGAAGCTTTCTTT. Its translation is CATSRDRVGTEAFF.

The CDR3 loop is CASSQDGGTGGVGYQPQHF. The CDR3 DNA reads TGTGCCAGCAGCCAAGATGGCGGGACAGGGGGCGTGGGATATCAGCCCCAGCATTTT. V gene TRBV4-2 combines with J gene TRBJ1-5, with 12 bases fitting TRBD1. Germline V gene sequence: CDR1 LGHNA, CDR2 YNFKEQ. J lost 5 bases, V lost 0 bases, and 11 bases had no gene match. This CDR3 has 19 amino acids.

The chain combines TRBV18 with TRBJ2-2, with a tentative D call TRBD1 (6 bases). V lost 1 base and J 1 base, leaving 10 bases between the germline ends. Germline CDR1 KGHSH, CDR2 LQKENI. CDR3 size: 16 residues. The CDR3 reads CASSPLGTKNTGELFF. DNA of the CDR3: TGTGCCAGCTCACCACTCGGGACAAAGAACACCGGGGAGCTGTTTTTT.

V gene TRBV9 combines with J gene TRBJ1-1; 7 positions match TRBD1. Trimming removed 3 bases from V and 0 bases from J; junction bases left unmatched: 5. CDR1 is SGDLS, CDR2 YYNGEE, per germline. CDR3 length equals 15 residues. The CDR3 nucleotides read TGTGCCAGCAGCGCGGAGGGACAGATGAACACTGAAGCTTTCTTT. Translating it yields CASSAEGQMNTEAFF.

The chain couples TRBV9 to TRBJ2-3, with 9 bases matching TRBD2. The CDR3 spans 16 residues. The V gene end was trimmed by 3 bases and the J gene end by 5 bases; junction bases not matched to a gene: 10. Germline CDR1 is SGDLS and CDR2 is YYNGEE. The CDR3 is CASSGGLAGNRDTQYF. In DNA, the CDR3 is TGTGCCAGCAGCGGCGGTCTAGCGGGGAATAGAGATACGCAGTATTTT.

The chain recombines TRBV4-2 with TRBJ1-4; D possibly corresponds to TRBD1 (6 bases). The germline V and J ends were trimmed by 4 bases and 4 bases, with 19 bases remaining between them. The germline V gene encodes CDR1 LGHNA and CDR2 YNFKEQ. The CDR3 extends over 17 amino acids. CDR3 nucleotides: TGTGCCAGCAGCCTAAATCCACAGGGCGCGGGTAATGAAAAACTGTTTTTT. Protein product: CASSLNPQGAGNEKLFF.

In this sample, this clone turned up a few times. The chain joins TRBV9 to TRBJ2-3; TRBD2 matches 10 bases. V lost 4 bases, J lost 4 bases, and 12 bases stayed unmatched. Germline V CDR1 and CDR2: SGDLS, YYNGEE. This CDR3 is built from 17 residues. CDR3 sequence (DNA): TGTGCCAGCAGCCCCCGGGCTAGCGGGGGTATATCAGATACGCAGTATTTT. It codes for CASSPRASGGISDTQYF.

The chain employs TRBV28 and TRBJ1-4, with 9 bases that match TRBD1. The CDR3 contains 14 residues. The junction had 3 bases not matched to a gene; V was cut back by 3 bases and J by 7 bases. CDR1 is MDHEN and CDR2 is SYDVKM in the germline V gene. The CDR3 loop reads CASSLGTGSEKLFF. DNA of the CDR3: TGTGCCAGCAGTTTGGGGACAGGGAGTGAAAAACTGTTTTTT.

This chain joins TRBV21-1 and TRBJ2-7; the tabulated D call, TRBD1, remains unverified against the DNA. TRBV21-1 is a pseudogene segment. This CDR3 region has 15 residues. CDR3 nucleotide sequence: TGTGCCAGCAAACTGGGGGCGGCCGATTCCTACGAGCAGTACTTC. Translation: CASKLGAADSYEQYF.

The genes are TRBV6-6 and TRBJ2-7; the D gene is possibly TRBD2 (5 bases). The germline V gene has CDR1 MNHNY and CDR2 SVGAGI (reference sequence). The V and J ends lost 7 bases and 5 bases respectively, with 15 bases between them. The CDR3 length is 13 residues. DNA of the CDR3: TGTGCCAGCACATCCGGGGAAAGTAACGAGCAGTACTTC. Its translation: CASTSGESNEQYF.

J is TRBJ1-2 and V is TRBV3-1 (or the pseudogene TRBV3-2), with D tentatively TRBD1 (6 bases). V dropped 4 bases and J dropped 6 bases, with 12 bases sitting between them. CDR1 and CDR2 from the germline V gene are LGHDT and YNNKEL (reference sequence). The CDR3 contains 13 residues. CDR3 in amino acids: CASSRTGPDGYTF. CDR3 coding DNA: TGTGCCAGCAGCCGCACAGGGCCAGATGGCTACACCTTC.

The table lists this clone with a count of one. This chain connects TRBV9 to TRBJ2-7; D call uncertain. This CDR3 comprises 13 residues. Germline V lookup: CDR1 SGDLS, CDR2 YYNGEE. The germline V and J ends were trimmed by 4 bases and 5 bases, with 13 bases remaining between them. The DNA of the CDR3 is TGTGCCAGCAGCCCCTCCCTAAGAGACGAGCAGTACTTC. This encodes CASSPSLRDEQYF.

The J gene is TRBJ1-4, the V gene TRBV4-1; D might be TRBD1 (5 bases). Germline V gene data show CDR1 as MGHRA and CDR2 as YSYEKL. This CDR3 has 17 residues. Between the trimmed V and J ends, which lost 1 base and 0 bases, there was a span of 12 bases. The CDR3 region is CASSQVGRASTNEKLFF. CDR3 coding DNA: TGCGCCAGCAGCCAAGTCGGCAGGGCTTCAACTAATGAAAAACTGTTTTTT.

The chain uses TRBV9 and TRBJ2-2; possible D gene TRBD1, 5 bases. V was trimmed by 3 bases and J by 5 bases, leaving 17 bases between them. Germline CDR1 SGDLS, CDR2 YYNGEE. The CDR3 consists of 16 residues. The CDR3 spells CASSADARVGTGELFF. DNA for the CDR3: TGTGCCAGCAGCGCAGATGCCAGGGTAGGGACCGGGGAGCTGTTTTTT.